The 28 T cell receptor beta chains listed next were all sequenced from one sample in a study of blood T cell repertoires in COVID-19 (TCRdb year 2020). The library was generated by the immunoSEQ multiplex PCR assay. The clones in this table, taken by TCRdb from immuneACCESS, are in-frame only. Not every clone is retained; where verified, under half of the shortfall comes from an unresolved V gene, and the cause of the rest is unknown. The sample records about 480,000 clones, around 87% of which are singletons. In total, the top ten clones hold about 2% of the sample. Source material: PBMCs or T cells enriched from blood (not recorded which). These receptors came from a woman aged 40-49 years who had recovered from COVID-19.

The chain has TRBV11-3 and TRBJ2-1; 8 bases match TRBD2. Germline V gives CDR1 SGHNT, CDR2 YENEEA. The CDR3 spans 14 residues. The V and J ends lost 3 bases and 7 bases, in that order; junction bases with no gene match: 5. The CDR3, as DNA: TGTGCCAGCAGCTTCACCGGGACTAGGAATGAGCAGTTCTTC. Translating it yields CASSFTGTRNEQFF.

This sequence joins TRBV19 and TRBJ2-1, with a possible D match to TRBD2 (5 bases). This CDR3 region has 15 residues. Germline-derived CDR1 and CDR2 are LNHDA and SQIVND (reference sequence). V lost 3 bases and J lost 8, with 17 bases in between. The CDR3 reads CASSIPGRAIDEQFF. Written as DNA, the CDR3 is TGTGCCAGTAGTATTCCGGGAAGGGCCATTGATGAGCAGTTCTTC.

CDR3 DNA sequence: TGTGCCAGCAGCGTAGAACCGGGACTGTACGAGCAGTACTTC. Its protein product is CASSVEPGLYEQYF. The chain carries TRBV9 and TRBJ2-7, with D possibly TRBD2 on 6 matching bases. V was shortened by 0 bases and J by 4 bases, with 11 bases between the two germline ends. CDR1 is SGDLS, CDR2 YYNGEE, per germline. This CDR3 has 14 residues.

The chain joins TRBV5-1 to TRBJ2-1; 7 bases fit TRBD2. Germline V CDR1 and CDR2: SGHRS, YFSETQ. V gave up 10 bases and J gave up 4 bases; unmatched junction bases: 11. This CDR3 region has 14 residues. The DNA of the CDR3 is TGCGCCTCTGGATGGGCTAGCGGTTACAATGAGCAGTTCTTC. Protein sequence: CASGWASGYNEQFF.

The chain is built from TRBV5-1 and TRBJ2-3; 9 bases are a match to TRBD1. CDR1 is SGHRS and CDR2 is YFSETQ in the germline V gene. V shed 1 base and J 3 bases; nucleotides not matched to a gene: 3. There are 15 residues in the CDR3. The CDR3 protein is CASSLSGTGTDTQYF. The CDR3 DNA sequence: TGCGCCAGCAGCTTGTCCGGGACAGGGACAGATACGCAGTATTTT. Looking up the rest from reference TRBV5-1 and TRBJ2-3 gives the full variable domain: KAGVTQTPRYLIKTRGQQVTLSCSPISGHRSVSWYQQTPGQGLQFLFEYFSETQRNKGNFPGRFSGRQFSNSRSEMNVSTLELGDSALYLCASSLSGTGTDTQYFGPGTRLTVL.

This chain links TRBV30 with TRBJ1-4, with D perhaps matching TRBD1 (6 bases). Germline V CDR1 and CDR2: GTSNPN, SVGIG (reference sequence). Trimming cost V 2 bases and J 1 base, with 8 bases left between them. This CDR3 is 14 amino acids long. The CDR3 nucleotides are TGTGCCTGGAGTAACAGGGTAACTAATGAAAAACTGTTTTTT. Protein product: CAWSNRVTNEKLFF. The full variable domain, completed using reference TRBV30 and TRBJ1-4, is SQTIHQWPATLVQPVGSPLSLECTVEGTSNPNLYWYRQAAGRGLQLLFYSVGIGQISSEVPQNLSASRPQDRQFILSSKKLLLSDSGFYLCAWSNRVTNEKLFFGSGTQLSVL.

This chain connects TRBV19 to TRBJ2-3, with TRBD2 matching over 8 bases. V shed 8 bases and J 0 bases; nucleotides not matched to a gene: 4. Looked up from germline, CDR1 is LNHDA and CDR2 is SQIVND (reference sequence). The CDR3 runs to 14 residues. CDR3 bases: TGTGCCAGTGGGCAGCGGGGGAGCACAGATACGCAGTATTTT. As protein: CASGQRGSTDTQYF.

The chain combines TRBV12-5 with TRBJ2-7; TRBD2 aligns across 7 bases. Unmatched junction bases numbered 13, after V lost 7 bases and J lost 7 bases. The germline CDR1 and CDR2 sequences are LGHNT and FRNRAP. This CDR3 contains 14 residues. CDR3 coding DNA: TGTGCTAGTGCCACCTACGGCCCGCGGGAGGAGCAGTACTTC. Its protein is CASATYGPREEQYF. Drawing the rest from reference TRBV12-5 and TRBJ2-7, the complete variable domain is DARVTQTPRHKVTEMGQEVTMRCQPILGHNTVFWYRQTMMQGLELLAYFRNRAPLDDSGMPKDRFSAEMPDATLATLKIQPSEPRDSAVYFCASATYGPREEQYFGPGTRLTVT.

V usage is TRBV12-5 and J usage is TRBJ2-7, with a weak D call TRBD1 (6 bases). Deletions cut 1 base from V and 3 bases from J, with 10 bases between. Germline loops: CDR1 LGHNT, CDR2 FRNRAP. The CDR3 sequence is 14 residues long. In nucleotides, the CDR3 is TGTGCTAGTGGTTTGGAACAGGGAGTCTACGAGCAGTACTTC. This gives the protein CASGLEQGVYEQYF. Filled out from reference TRBV12-5 and TRBJ2-7, the complete variable domain reads DARVTQTPRHKVTEMGQEVTMRCQPILGHNTVFWYRQTMMQGLELLAYFRNRAPLDDSGMPKDRFSAEMPDATLATLKIQPSEPRDSAVYFCASGLEQGVYEQYFGPGTRLTVT.

As DNA, the CDR3 is TGCGCCAGCAGCCAAATACAGAGACAGGGTACCGGCTACACCTTC. Its protein product is CASSQIQRQGTGYTF. The chain couples TRBV4-1 to TRBJ1-2; the match to TRBD1 covers 7 bases. With 2 bases clipped from V and 8 bases from J, the junction kept 11 bases outside the gene matches. The germline gives CDR1 MGHRA, CDR2 YSYEKL. The CDR3 contains 15 residues.

J is TRBJ2-2 and V is TRBV5-4; 13 bases are shared with TRBD2. Trimming took 0 bases from V and 4 from J; bases not matched to a gene: 6. The CDR3 is 18 residues long. The germline V gene encodes CDR1 SGHNT and CDR2 YYREEE (reference sequence). The CDR3: CASSLGTSGSRGTGELFF. The DNA of the CDR3 is TGTGCCAGCAGCTTGGGGACTAGCGGGAGTCGCGGCACCGGGGAGCTGTTTTTT.

Here the CDR3 DNA reads TGTGCCAGCAGTGGCCCTCCAGGATCTTCTAACTATGGCTACACCTTC. Translated, it gives CASSGPPGSSNYGYTF. The chain joins TRBV6-1 to TRBJ1-2, with unresolved D. In germline, CDR1 is MNHNS, CDR2 SASEGT. Trimming pared 4 bases from V and 0 bases from J, leaving 15 bases between. This CDR3 comprises 16 residues.

The rearrangement joins TRBV7-9 to TRBJ1-2; D unresolved. The CDR3 is 12 residues long. Germline V gives CDR1 SEHNR, CDR2 FQNEAQ (reference sequence). V dropped 5 bases and J dropped 3 bases, with 7 bases sitting between them. CDR3: CASSRTYYGYTF. DNA for the CDR3: TGTGCCAGCAGCCGGACTTACTATGGCTACACCTTC.

The gene calls are TRBV7-6 and TRBJ2-7; D unclear. This CDR3 has 11 residues. Germline V gene data show CDR1 as SGHVS and CDR2 as FNYEAQ. V was clipped by 5 bases and J by 3 bases, with 5 bases between them. CDR3 bases: TGTGCCAGCAGCCTACGCTACGAGCAGTACTTC. It codes for CASSLRYEQYF.

This clone was recorded once. The rearrangement uses TRBV11-2 and TRBJ2-7, with 9 bases fitting TRBD1. The CDR3 consists of 17 residues. V was clipped by 4 bases and J by 0 bases; unmatched bases: 10. CDR1 is SGHAT, CDR2 FQNNGV, per germline. The CDR3 here is CASSSTHRGQSSYEQYF. In nucleotides, the CDR3 is TGTGCCAGCAGCTCAACACACAGGGGGCAAAGCTCCTACGAGCAGTACTTC. The full variable domain, rest sourced from reference TRBV11-2 and TRBJ2-7, is EAGVAQSPRYKIIEKRQSVAFWCNPISGHATLYWYQQILGQGPKLLIQFQNNGVVDDSQLPKDRFSAERLKGVDSTLKIQPAKLEDSAVYLCASSSTHRGQSSYEQYFGPGTRLTVT.

The chain employs TRBV30 and TRBJ2-7; D is uncertain. V dropped 4 bases and J dropped 0 bases, with 10 bases sitting between them. The CDR3 is made up of 13 amino acids. CDR1 is GTSNPN and CDR2 is SVGIG in the germline V gene (reference sequence). The DNA for the CDR3 is TGTGCCTGGACGCAGGCTAACTCCTACGAGCAGTACTTC. The encoded protein is CAWTQANSYEQYF.

The chain recombines TRBV18 with TRBJ1-1; a weak D match, TRBD1 (6 bases). V lost 1 base to trimming and J lost 4 bases, with 13 bases between them. The germline V gene encodes CDR1 KGHSH and CDR2 LQKENI. The CDR3 has 15 amino acids. As DNA, the CDR3 is TGTGCCAGCTCACCACTATCAGGGGCTGGCACTGAAGCTTTCTTT. It codes for CASSPLSGAGTEAFF. The full variable domain, rest sourced from reference TRBV18 and TRBJ1-1, is NAGVMQNPRHLVRRRGQEARLRCSPMKGHSHVYWYRQLPEEGLKFMVYLQKENIIDESGMPKERFSAEFPKEGPSILRIQQVVRGDSAAYFCASSPLSGAGTEAFFGQGTRLTVV.

The V gene is TRBV6-5, the J gene TRBJ1-2; D is undetermined. Germline CDR1 is MNHEY and CDR2 is SVGAGI. Trimming stripped 6 bases from V and 0 bases from J, with 8 bases between. This CDR3 is 13 amino acids long. The CDR3 here is CASRYSANYGYTF. As DNA, the CDR3 is TGTGCCAGCAGATACAGCGCTAACTATGGCTACACCTTC.

V gene TRBV7-2 combines with J gene TRBJ2-7; TRBD2 matches at 7 bases. CDR1 SGHTA and CDR2 FQGNSA come from the germline V gene. V lost 1 base and J lost 2; bases outside the gene matches: 11. The CDR3 sequence is 17 residues long. The CDR3 here is CASSLGPAGRVPYEQYF. The CDR3 DNA follows: TGTGCCAGCAGCTTAGGTCCAGCGGGGAGGGTGCCCTACGAGCAGTACTTC.

The chain uses TRBV11-2 and TRBJ1-2, with 8 positions matching TRBD1. The V and J ends lost 1 base and 6 bases, in that order; junction bases with no gene match: 7. The germline CDR1 and CDR2 sequences are SGHAT and FQNNGV. The CDR3 is 15 residues long. Written as DNA, the CDR3 is TGTGCCAGCAGCTTAGTCGGTCGGACAGGGCATGGCTACACCTTC. It translates to CASSLVGRTGHGYTF.

The chain has TRBV19 and TRBJ2-5, with D possibly matching TRBD1 (6 bases). CDR1 and CDR2 from the germline V gene are LNHDA and SQIVND (reference sequence). The CDR3 spans 14 residues. Trimming left V 6 bases short and J 3 bases short, with 14 bases between. The CDR3 sequence is CASSVGQKEETQYF. DNA for the CDR3: TGTGCCAGTAGCGTCGGACAGAAAGAAGAGACCCAGTACTTC.

The CDR3 sequence: CASSQGPPGSVSNQPQHF. The CDR3, as DNA: TGTGCCAGCAGCCAAGGCCCCCCAGGTTCCGTTAGCAATCAGCCCCAGCATTTT. The chain employs TRBV4-2 and TRBJ1-5; D remains unclear. The germline V gene encodes CDR1 LGHNA and CDR2 YNFKEQ. V lost 1 base and J 0 bases, leaving 16 bases between the germline ends. The CDR3 has 18 residues.

The CDR3 DNA reads as TGTGCCAGTAGTTCGACAGGGTTTGGGGCTAATGAAAAACTGTTTTTT. Translated: CASSSTGFGANEKLFF. V gene TRBV19 combines with J gene TRBJ1-4; 7 bases map to TRBD1. The CDR3 extends over 16 amino acids. Germline loops: CDR1 LNHDA, CDR2 SQIVND (reference sequence). Germline trimming cut 5 bases from V and 3 bases from J; bases unmatched to any gene: 9.

The table lists this clone with a count of one. The rearrangement links TRBV4-1 to TRBJ1-1; 8 nucleotides align to TRBD1. With V trimmed by 0 bases and J by 2 bases, 2 bases remained unmatched. The CDR3 contains 15 residues. Germline CDR1 reads MGHRA; CDR2 reads YSYEKL. CDR3: CASSQETGVNTEAFF. Written as DNA, the CDR3 is TGCGCCAGCAGCCAAGAGACAGGGGTCAACACTGAAGCTTTCTTT.

Only one count was recorded for this clone. This chain links TRBV7-9 with TRBJ2-1; D not certain. This CDR3 comprises 13 residues. Trimming cost V 4 bases and J 8 bases, with 12 bases left between them. Germline CDR1 and CDR2: SEHNR and FQNEAQ (reference sequence). The DNA for the CDR3 is TGTGCCAGCAGCTCCGCCTCGGTCTATGAGCAGTTCTTC. Protein sequence: CASSSASVYEQFF.

V usage is TRBV2 and J usage is TRBJ1-1; D call uncertain. The length of the CDR3 is 12 residues. Germline V gene lookup returns CDR1 SNHLY and CDR2 FYNNEI. Trimming removed 8 bases at V and 3 bases at J, with 10 bases between. CDR3 protein: CASVYSYTEAFF. CDR3 nucleotides: TGTGCCAGCGTTTACTCTTACACTGAAGCTTTCTTT.

The chain uses TRBV6-5 and TRBJ1-2, with D uncertain. There are 11 residues in the CDR3. Germline CDR1 is MNHEY and CDR2 is SVGAGI. Between the trimmed V and J ends, which lost 7 bases and 8 bases, there was a span of 11 bases. The CDR3 reads CASNTRAGYTF. CDR3 DNA sequence: TGTGCCAGCAATACCCGTGCGGGCTACACCTTC.

The chain links TRBV6-4 to TRBJ1-1, with 7 bases matching TRBD1. The germline V gene has CDR1 MRHNA and CDR2 SNTAGT. This CDR3 has 14 residues. V shed 5 bases and J 1 base; nucleotides not matched to a gene: 4. This CDR3 reads CASSSAGGNTEAFF. The CDR3, as DNA: TGTGCCAGCAGTTCTGCAGGGGGGAACACTGAAGCTTTCTTT.